One T cell receptor (beta chain) is described in this entry. The antigen is not known. The data are from a study of T cell responses to AZD1222 COVID-19 vaccine. With 0 bases removed from V and 9 bases from J, the gap between germline ends came to 19 bases. The CDR3 has 16 residues. In germline, CDR1 is SGHRS, CDR2 YFSETQ. TCRdb keeps only in-frame clones here, not all; method: immunoSEQ multiplex PCR. Of roughly 99,000 clones listed, approximately 89% are singletons. The study's findings and limits: At baseline, seropositivity was found in only a handful of AZD1222 recipients.

The origin of this receptor is an adult who received the AZD1222 COVID-19 vaccine. This chain uses TRBV5-1 with TRBJ2-1, with D perhaps matching TRBD1 or TRBD2 (5 bases each). The specimen comprised peripheral blood, sampled 28 days after the second AZD1222 dose. CDR3 sequence reads: CASSLVVGQDGGEQFF. The CDR3 nucleotides are TGCGCCAGCAGCTTGGTAGTCGGCCAGGATGGGGGTGAGCAGTTCTTC.